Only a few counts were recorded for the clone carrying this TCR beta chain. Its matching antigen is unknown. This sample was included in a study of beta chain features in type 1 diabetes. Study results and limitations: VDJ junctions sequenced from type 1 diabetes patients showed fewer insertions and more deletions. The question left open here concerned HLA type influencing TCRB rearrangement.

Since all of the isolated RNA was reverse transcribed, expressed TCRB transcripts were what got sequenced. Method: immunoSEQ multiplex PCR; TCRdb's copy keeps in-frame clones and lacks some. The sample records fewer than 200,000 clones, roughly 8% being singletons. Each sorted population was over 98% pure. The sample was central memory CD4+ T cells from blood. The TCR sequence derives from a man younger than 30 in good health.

Here the CDR3 DNA reads TGTGCCAGCAGCGACCGGGGTTTGGGAAAAGAGACCCAGTACTTC. This translates into CASSDRGLGKETQYF. The chain is built from TRBV7-2 and TRBJ2-5; maybe TRBD2 (5 bases). The V end was cut by 5 bases, the J end by 3 bases, with 16 bases between. This CDR3 contains 15 residues. Germline loops: CDR1 SGHTA, CDR2 FQGNSA.